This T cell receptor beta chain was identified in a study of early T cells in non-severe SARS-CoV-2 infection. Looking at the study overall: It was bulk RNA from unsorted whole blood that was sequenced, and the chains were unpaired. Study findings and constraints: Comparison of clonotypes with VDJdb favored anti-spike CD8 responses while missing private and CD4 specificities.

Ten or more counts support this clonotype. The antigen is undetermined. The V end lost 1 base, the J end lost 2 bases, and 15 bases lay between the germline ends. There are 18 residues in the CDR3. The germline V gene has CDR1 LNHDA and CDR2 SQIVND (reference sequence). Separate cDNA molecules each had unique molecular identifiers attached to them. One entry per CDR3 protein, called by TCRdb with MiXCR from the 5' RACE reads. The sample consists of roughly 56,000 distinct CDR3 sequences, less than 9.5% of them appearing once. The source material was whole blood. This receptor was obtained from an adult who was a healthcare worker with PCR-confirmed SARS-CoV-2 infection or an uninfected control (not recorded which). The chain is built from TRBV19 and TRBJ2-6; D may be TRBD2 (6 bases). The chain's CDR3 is CASSIVGIGGTGANVLTF. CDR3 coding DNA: TGTGCCAGTAGTATAGTTGGCATCGGAGGGACTGGGGCCAACGTCCTGACTTTC. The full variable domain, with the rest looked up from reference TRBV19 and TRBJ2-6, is DGGITQSPKYLFRKEGQNVTLSCEQNLNHDAMYWYRQDPGQGLRLIYYSQIVNDFQKGDIAEGYSVSREKKESFPLTVTSAQKNPTAFYLCASSIVGIGGTGANVLTFGAGSRLTVL.